What follows are 16 T cell receptor beta chains derived from one specimen sequenced in a study of spatial heterogeneity in lung cancer. In TCRdb, the 5' RACE reads were re-called with MiXCR into one record per CDR3 protein. The sample holds tens of thousands of distinct CDR3 sequences, under 9% seen once. Time point described: sample taken at primary tumor resection. Whole RNA came from tumor, nontumor lung or frozen PBMC and was sequenced without being sorted. The sequencing used PBMCs, collected at surgery. The receptors were gathered from a male donor with early-stage non-small cell lung cancer.

This clonotype has a count of ten or more. The chain has TRBV27 and TRBJ2-1; maybe TRBD2 (6 bases). This CDR3 spans 16 amino acids. Trimming left V 2 bases short and J 2 bases short, with 13 bases between. The germline V gene has CDR1 MNHEY and CDR2 SMNVEV (reference sequence). The CDR3: CASSLHPGTPYNEQFF. The CDR3 DNA is TGTGCCAGCAGTTTACACCCCGGGACTCCCTACAATGAGCAGTTCTTC.

This clonotype was recorded many times. This sequence joins TRBV2 and TRBJ2-7; 9 nucleotides match TRBD2. V lost 2 bases, J lost 4 bases, and 6 bases stayed unmatched. This CDR3 is built from 15 residues. CDR1 is SNHLY and CDR2 is FYNNEI in the germline V gene. In DNA, the CDR3 is TGTGCCAGCAGTGAAATGGCGGGAGGGAGGTACGAGCAGTACTTC. This codes for CASSEMAGGRYEQYF.

Ten or more counts support this clonotype. The rearrangement uses TRBV18 and TRBJ2-5; D might be TRBD2 (5 bases). The V end lost 6 bases, the J end lost 3 bases, and 11 bases lay between the germline ends. The CDR3 contains 13 residues. Germline CDR1 and CDR2: KGHSH and LQKENI. In DNA form, the CDR3 reads TGTGCCAGCTCCCTCAACGGGGAAGAGACCCAGTACTTC. As protein: CASSLNGEETQYF.

A few counts support this clonotype. The V and J genes are TRBV12-3 or TRBV12-4 and TRBJ1-3; no clear D. This CDR3 contains 16 residues. With 6 bases removed from V and 0 bases from J, the gap between germline ends came to 15 bases. The CDR3 spells CASSRLFGSSGNTIYF. The CDR3 nucleotides read TGTGCCAGCAGCCGCCTCTTTGGAAGCTCTGGAAACACCATATATTTT.

Many counts were recorded for this clonotype. The chain links TRBV13 to TRBJ2-5; 12 bases line up with TRBD2. The trim removed 4 bases at V and 5 bases at J, leaving 11 bases unmatched. Germline V gene data show CDR1 as PRHDT and CDR2 as FYEKMQ (reference sequence). The CDR3 has 17 residues. The CDR3 DNA sequence: TGTGCCAGCAGCTGGGGACTAGCGGGTCGGCGGGCGGAGACCCAGTACTTC. As protein: CASSWGLAGRRAETQYF. The complete variable domain, with remaining parts taken from reference TRBV13 and TRBJ2-5, reads AAGVIQSPRHLIKEKRETATLKCYPIPRHDTVYWYQQGPGQDPQFLISFYEKMQSDKGSIPDRFSAQQFSDYHSELNMSSLELGDSALYFCASSWGLAGRRAETQYFGPGTRLLVL.

In its sample, this clonotype was seen many times. The chain is built from TRBV7-9 and TRBJ2-7, with D perhaps TRBD1 or TRBD2 (6 bases each). Germline lookup yields CDR1 SEHNR and CDR2 FQNEAQ (reference sequence). V shed 2 bases and J shed 4 bases, with 12 bases lying between them. This CDR3 region has 14 residues. The CDR3 DNA sequence: TGTGCCAGCAGCTTATCGAGGGGGGATTACGAGCAGTACTTC. Translated, it gives CASSLSRGDYEQYF. The whole variable domain, filled in from reference TRBV7-9 and TRBJ2-7, reads DTGVSQNPRHKITKRGQNVTFRCDPISEHNRLYWYRQTLGQGPEFLTYFQNEAQLEKSRLLSDRFSAERPKGSFSTLEIQRTEQGDSAMYLCASSLSRGDYEQYFGPGTRLTVT.

A note on this clonotype: A much larger clone differs from this one at a single base, so this may be a read error. V usage is TRBV28 and J usage is TRBJ2-5; 7 bases align to TRBD2. CDR1 MDHEN and CDR2 SYDVKM come from the germline V gene. The V gene end was trimmed by 10 bases and the J gene end by 5 bases; junction bases not matched to a gene: 7. The length of the CDR3 is 12 residues. CDR3 region: CANTGAGETQYF. The CDR3 DNA sequence: TGTGCCAACACGGGAGCGGGGGAGACCCAGTACTTC.

This rearrangement joins TRBV7-3 to TRBJ2-2, with D perhaps TRBD2 (5 bases). CDR3 length: 15 amino acids. Germline assignment: CDR1 SGHTA and CDR2 FQGTGA. Trimming cost V 1 base and J 4 bases, with 10 bases left between them. Here the CDR3 DNA reads TGTGCCAGCAGCTTAATTCCCGGGGTCACCGGGGAGCTGTTTTTT. This sequence encodes CASSLIPGVTGELFF.

This clonotype was detected once. The V and J genes are TRBV3-1 and TRBJ2-5; D is unresolved. The germline gives CDR1 LGHDT, CDR2 YNNKEL (reference sequence). V was pared by 2 bases and J by 6 bases, with 7 bases between. CDR3 size: 12 residues. The CDR3 nucleotides read TGTGCCAGCAGCCAAACTTCCAAGACCCAGTACTTC. Residues: CASSQTSKTQYF.

This clonotype was detected ten times or more. The chain is built from TRBV30 and TRBJ2-6, with D tentatively TRBD1 (6 bases). This CDR3 is built from 13 residues. Trimming took 1 base from V and 11 from J, leaving 12 bases between them. Per the germline V gene, CDR1 is GTSNPN and CDR2 is SVGIG (reference sequence). The CDR3 DNA is TGTGCCTGGAGTGAGGCAGGGGAAGACGTCCTGACTTTC. It encodes CAWSEAGEDVLTF.

This clonotype was observed at least ten times. CDR3 protein: CASSSNSGGAYNEQFF. CDR3 nucleotide sequence: TGTGCCAGCAGCTCCAATAGCGGGGGGGCCTACAATGAGCAGTTCTTC. The chain links TRBV9 to TRBJ2-1, with TRBD2 identical over 11 bases. CDR1 and CDR2 (germline): SGDLS, YYNGEE. The CDR3 length is 16 residues. V dropped 4 bases and J dropped 2; count of bases not matched to a gene: 5.

This clonotype was observed at least ten times. Here the CDR3 reads CASIPTGVVLSEQYF. CDR3 nucleotide sequence: TGTGCCAGCATCCCTACAGGGGTCGTATTGAGCGAGCAGTACTTC. The J gene is TRBJ2-7, the V gene TRBV25-1; 7 nucleotides match TRBD1. Looked up from germline, CDR1 is MGHDK and CDR2 is SYGVNS. The junction had 15 bases not matched to a gene; V was cut back by 7 bases and J by 6 bases. The CDR3 has 15 residues.

The rearrangement joins TRBV20-1 to TRBJ2-7; no clear D. The germline gives CDR1 DFQATT, CDR2 SNEGSKA (reference sequence). With 6 bases removed from V and 6 bases from J, the gap between germline ends came to 15 bases. This CDR3 has 12 residues. As DNA, the CDR3 is TGCAGTGCCCGCCCCCGCCAGGTCGAGCAGTACTTC. Translating gives CSARPRQVEQYF.

This clonotype has only a few counts. The CDR3 protein is CASSRDRGTGNEQFF. In nucleotides, the CDR3 is TGCGCCAGCAGCCGGGACAGGGGAACGGGCAATGAGCAGTTCTTC. This chain uses TRBV4-3 with TRBJ2-1; 10 nucleotides match TRBD1. V trimming: 4 bases; J trimming: 6 bases; junction bases outside the gene matches: 6. The CDR3 loop spans 15 amino acids. Germline V CDR1 and CDR2: LGHNA, YSLEER.

This clonotype appeared many times. V is TRBV28 and J is TRBJ1-5; possible D gene TRBD1, 5 bases. Deletions cut 3 bases from V and 0 bases from J, with 9 bases between. This CDR3 is built from 15 residues. Germline V CDR1 and CDR2: MDHEN, SYDVKM. Written as DNA, the CDR3 is TGTGCCAGCAGTTTGGGACCATATAGCAATCAGCCCCAGCATTTT. Translation: CASSLGPYSNQPQHF.

This clonotype was picked up many times. V gene TRBV27 combines with J gene TRBJ2-2; 8 nucleotides line up with TRBD1. Germline CDR1 reads MNHEY; CDR2 reads SMNVEV (reference sequence). J lost 1 base, V lost 3 bases, and 4 bases had no gene match. This CDR3 has 16 amino acids. The CDR3 nucleotides read TGTGCCAGCAGTTTCCCGACAGGGGAGAACACCGGGGAGCTGTTTTTT. This sequence encodes CASSFPTGENTGELFF.